This T cell receptor beta chain was captured in a study of STAT5B mutations in CD4+ large granular lymphocyte leukemia. Notes on the study in general: No patients shared main leukemic clonotypes, though less than 30% appeared at low frequency elsewhere.

The repertoire was sequenced with immunoSEQ multiplex PCR; TCRdb's copy has only in-frame clones and lacks some. The data hold under 35,000 clones, with around four fifths observed a single time. Trimming left V 1 base short and J 2 bases short, with 13 bases between. The CDR3 is 16 residues long. Germline assignment: CDR1 MGHDK and CDR2 SYGVNS. In the case of this clone: Its antigen is currently unknown.

Sequencing was done on a sample of CD4+ T cells from blood buffy coats. The rearrangement joins TRBV25-1 to TRBJ2-3, with D uncertain. This TCR was recovered from a human donor in good health. CDR3 in amino acids: CASSESRPHLTDTQYF. CDR3 DNA sequence: TGTGCCAGCAGTGAATCGCGACCCCACCTCACAGATACGCAGTATTTT.